The 25 T cell receptor beta chains presented below share a single source sample, sequenced in a study of T cell repertoires in cytomegalovirus infection. Using its own MiXCR run on the reads, TCRdb lists one record per CDR3 protein. The sample carries about 480,000 distinct CDR3 sequences, roughly a third recorded once. These receptors lack a known antigen. Sequences were derived from cultured PBMCs, sampled from culture after CMV antigen stimulation. The receptors shown here come from a human donor in good health (CMV status not recorded). Some clones in this sample may be carry-over from other donors' samples.

A few counts support this clonotype. The rearrangement uses TRBV20-1 and TRBJ2-1; 10 positions match TRBD2. The CDR3 sequence is 17 residues long. V shed 4 bases, J shed 4 bases, and the junction held 13 bases outside the gene matches. The germline V gene has CDR1 DFQATT and CDR2 SNEGSKA (reference sequence). CDR3 in amino acids: CSATTPLLAGSYNEQFF. CDR3 DNA sequence: TGCAGTGCTACCACCCCACTACTAGCGGGAAGTTACAATGAGCAGTTCTTC.

The chain employs TRBV4-3 and TRBJ2-1, with TRBD1 matching 9 bases. Germline V CDR1 and CDR2: LGHNA, YSLEER. This CDR3 is 17 amino acids long. Trimming cost V 4 bases and J 2 bases; bases outside gene matches: 9. The DNA of the CDR3 is TGCGCCAGCAGCCGACCCCCGGGACAGGGCACCTACAATGAGCAGTTCTTC. This sequence encodes CASSRPPGQGTYNEQFF.

The J gene is TRBJ1-4, the V gene TRBV10-3; tentative D call: TRBD1 (5 bases). Germline assignment: CDR1 ENHRY and CDR2 SYGVKD. The CDR3 runs 15 residues. The germline V and J ends were trimmed by 2 bases and 4 bases, with 11 bases remaining between them. The CDR3 sequence: CAISEEGQGNEKLFF. The CDR3 nucleotides are TGTGCCATCAGTGAGGAGGGTCAGGGTAATGAAAAACTGTTTTTT.

V gene TRBV28 combines with J gene TRBJ1-4; 11 bases match TRBD1. Germline V gene data show CDR1 as MDHEN and CDR2 as SYDVKM. This CDR3 has 16 residues. V shed 8 bases, J shed 8 bases, and the junction held 13 bases outside the gene matches. In DNA, the CDR3 is TGTGCCAGCGTCGCCGGACAGGGGGCCGCTGGCGAAAAACTGTTTTTT. It is translated as CASVAGQGAAGEKLFF.

The chain recombines TRBV3-1 with TRBJ2-7; D is uncertain. V was pared by 0 bases and J by 4 bases, with 13 bases between. Germline values: CDR1 LGHDT, CDR2 YNNKEL (reference sequence). The CDR3 is made up of 15 amino acids. The CDR3 DNA reads TGTGCCAGCAGCCAAGATCTTGTAGCAACGTACGAGCAGTACTTC. Translating it yields CASSQDLVATYEQYF.

This clonotype was counted a few times. The chain joins TRBV29-1 to TRBJ1-2; no clear D gene. This CDR3 contains 14 residues. V lost 2 bases and J 4 bases, leaving 14 bases between the germline ends. CDR1 is SQVTM, CDR2 ANQGSEA, per germline. The CDR3 region is CSVEPWKTVYGYTF. CDR3 sequence (DNA): TGCAGCGTTGAACCTTGGAAGACGGTCTATGGCTACACCTTC.

This clonotype was counted a few times. This CDR3 is CASSKRQVNTEAFF. The CDR3 DNA reads as TGTGCCAGCAGTAAGAGACAGGTCAACACTGAAGCTTTCTTT. V gene TRBV28 combines with J gene TRBJ1-1; possibly TRBD1 for D (6 bases). This CDR3 has 14 residues. Deletions cut 5 bases from V and 2 bases from J, with 12 bases between. The germline V gene encodes CDR1 MDHEN and CDR2 SYDVKM. Full variable domain (missing parts from reference TRBV28 and TRBJ1-1): DVKVTQSSRYLVKRTGEKVFLECVQDMDHENMFWYRQDPGLGLRLIYFSYDVKMKEKGDIPEGYSVSREKKERFSLILESASTNQTSMYLCASSKRQVNTEAFFGQGTRLTVV.

The J gene is TRBJ2-7, the V gene TRBV30; TRBD1 or TRBD2 may be the D gene (5 bases each). Trimming pared 3 bases from V and 7 bases from J, leaving 19 bases between. The germline V gene has CDR1 GTSNPN and CDR2 SVGIG (reference sequence). The CDR3 runs to 14 residues. The CDR3 DNA sequence: TGTGCCTGGAGACAGGCAGGGAGTTTGTGGGAGCAGTACTTC. It encodes CAWRQAGSLWEQYF.

In this sample, this clonotype turned up once. The chain recombines TRBV6-1 with TRBJ2-7, with 7 bases matching TRBD1. The CDR3 sequence is 14 residues long. The trim removed 8 bases at V and 0 bases at J, leaving 7 bases unmatched. Germline CDR1 is MNHNS and CDR2 is SASEGT. The CDR3 loop reads CASGRQGSSYEQYF. CDR3 DNA sequence: TGTGCCAGCGGGAGACAGGGAAGCTCCTACGAGCAGTACTTC.

The chain combines TRBV5-4 with TRBJ2-3, with D possibly being TRBD2 (5 bases). Trimming shortened V by 3 bases and J by 0 bases, and 17 bases separated the two germline ends. There are 17 residues in the CDR3. Looked up from germline, CDR1 is SGHNT and CDR2 is YYREEE (reference sequence). The CDR3 DNA sequence: TGTGCCAGCAGCTCCCTTTTAGCCGGGGTAAGCACAGATACGCAGTATTTT. Its protein is CASSSLLAGVSTDTQYF. Using reference TRBV5-4 and TRBJ2-3 for the parts outside the CDR3, the full variable domain is ETGVTQSPTHLIKTRGQQVTLRCSSQSGHNTVSWYQQALGQGPQFIFQYYREEENGRGNFPPRFSGLQFPNYSSELNVNALELDDSALYLCASSSLLAGVSTDTQYFGPGTRLTVL.

Only a few counts were recorded for this clonotype. CDR3 loop: CASSGIREAPWTQYF. For the CDR3, the DNA is TGTGCCAGCAGTGGGATCCGGGAGGCCCCTTGGACCCAGTACTTC. V is TRBV25-1 and J is TRBJ2-5, with 7 bases that match TRBD2. Losses at the gene ends were 4 bases for V and 7 bases for J; bases not matched to a gene: 12. Germline loops: CDR1 MGHDK, CDR2 SYGVNS. There are 15 residues in the CDR3.

The chain is built from TRBV6-6 and TRBJ1-5; 8 nucleotides align to TRBD1. In germline, CDR1 is MNHNY, CDR2 SVGAGI (reference sequence). V trimming: 6 bases; J trimming: 9 bases; junction bases outside the gene matches: 25. The CDR3 spans 19 residues. The CDR3 nucleotides are TGTGCCAGCAGGGATATGGGACCTCAAACGGACAGGGAGGAACGGCCCCAGCATTTT. Residues: CASRDMGPQTDREERPQHF.

The chain has TRBV5-8 and TRBJ1-2, with TRBD1 as a possible D gene (5 bases). The CDR3 is made up of 14 amino acids. V gave up 2 bases and J gave up 3 bases, with 11 bases separating them. Per germline, CDR1 SGHTS and CDR2 YDEGEE. CDR3 loop: CASSLRGADYGYTF. As DNA, the CDR3 is TGTGCCAGCAGCTTACGTGGGGCAGACTATGGCTACACCTTC.

The chain employs TRBV7-3 and TRBJ1-1; no firm D call. Between the trimmed V and J ends, which lost 6 bases and 1 base, there was a span of 12 bases. CDR1 SGHTA and CDR2 FQGTGA come from the germline V gene. The CDR3 is 14 residues long. The CDR3 nucleotides read TGTGCCAGCAGTATCGACAACCGGAACACTGAAGCTTTCTTT. Protein sequence: CASSIDNRNTEAFF.

A remark on this clonotype: Germline and junction disagree at one end, which may indicate a read error. This chain joins TRBV27 and TRBJ2-7; D assignment may be TRBD1 or TRBD2 (5 bases each). There are 14 residues in the CDR3. The germline CDR1 and CDR2 sequences are MNHEY and SMNVEV (reference sequence). In DNA, the CDR3 is TGTGCCAGCAGTCCGTGGGGGAGCCCCTATGAGCAGTACTTC. Protein sequence: CASSPWGSPYEQYF.

The chain has TRBV7-9 and TRBJ2-2, with D tentatively TRBD1 (6 bases). The CDR3 has 15 residues. Germline V gene lookup returns CDR1 SEHNR and CDR2 FQNEAQ (reference sequence). Trimming left V 7 bases short and J 10 bases short, with 22 bases between. CDR3 DNA: TGTGCCAGCAACCAGGGGACGCGGACCCCCCCGGAGCTGTTTTTT. Its protein product is CASNQGTRTPPELFF.

This clonotype was seen more than once but under ten times. The chain joins TRBV5-5 to TRBJ1-5; TRBD1 agrees at 9 bases. Germline V gene lookup returns CDR1 SGHKS and CDR2 YYEKEE (reference sequence). After removal of 0 bases from V and 3 bases from J, the junction contained 4 bases not matched to a gene. The CDR3 length is 16 residues. The CDR3 nucleotides are TGTGCCAGCAGCTTGGAAGGGACAGGGACCAATCAGCCCCAGCATTTT. It yields the protein CASSLEGTGTNQPQHF. Complete variable domain (other parts from reference TRBV5-5 and TRBJ1-5): DAGVTQSPTHLIKTRGQQVTLRCSPISGHKSVSWYQQVLGQGPQFIFQYYEKEERGRGNFPDRFSARQFPNYSSELNVNALLLGDSALYLCASSLEGTGTNQPQHFGDGTRLSIL.

The V and J genes are TRBV4-3 and TRBJ1-6, with D tentatively TRBD1 (6 bases). CDR1 and CDR2 (germline): LGHNA, YSLEER. V was shortened by 0 bases and J by 10 bases, with 16 bases between the two germline ends. CDR3 length equals 16 residues. The DNA of the CDR3 is TGCGCCAGCAGCCAAGATTGGTCCAGGGGAGACTCACCCCTCCACTTT. Translation: CASSQDWSRGDSPLHF.

This clonotype was counted only a few times. This rearrangement joins TRBV6-2 or TRBV6-3 to TRBJ2-7; a possible D gene is TRBD2 (6 bases). Looked up from germline, CDR1 is MNHEY and CDR2 is SVGEGT. V lost 5 bases and J 7 bases, leaving 18 bases between the germline ends. The CDR3 length is 14 residues. The CDR3 sequence: CASSNGAAAGEQYV. As DNA, the CDR3 is TGTGCCAGCAGTAACGGGGCCGCCGCGGGGGAGCAGTACGTC.

The CDR3: CASSPFQAGETQYF. Written as DNA, the CDR3 is TGTGCCAGCAGTCCCTTCCAAGCGGGGGAGACCCAGTACTTC. V is TRBV6-6 and J is TRBJ2-5; 7 bases align to TRBD2. V shed 5 bases, J shed 5 bases, and the junction held 8 bases outside the gene matches. The germline V gene encodes CDR1 MNHNY and CDR2 SVGAGI (reference sequence). This CDR3 spans 14 amino acids.

A single count supports this clonotype. The chain joins TRBV11-2 to TRBJ2-3, with TRBD1 identical over 9 bases. The CDR3 is made up of 18 amino acids. Germline CDR1 reads SGHAT; CDR2 reads FQNNGV. Unmatched junction bases numbered 11, after V lost 0 bases and J lost 4 bases. The CDR3 loop reads CASSLDLLGQGLADTQYF. The CDR3 region has the DNA TGTGCCAGCAGCTTAGATTTATTGGGACAGGGTCTGGCAGATACGCAGTATTTT. The complete variable domain, with remaining parts taken from reference TRBV11-2 and TRBJ2-3, reads EAGVAQSPRYKIIEKRQSVAFWCNPISGHATLYWYQQILGQGPKLLIQFQNNGVVDDSQLPKDRFSAERLKGVDSTLKIQPAKLEDSAVYLCASSLDLLGQGLADTQYFGPGTRLTVL.

This chain links TRBV25-1 with TRBJ1-1, with D unresolved. The CDR3 extends over 14 amino acids. Per the germline V gene, CDR1 is MGHDK and CDR2 is SYGVNS. Trimming took off 5 bases at V and 6 bases at J, with 16 bases between the two ends. CDR3 region: CASSSDLHAAEAFF. CDR3 nucleotide sequence: TGTGCCAGCAGTTCCGACCTACATGCGGCTGAAGCTTTCTTT.

Ten or more counts support this clonotype. This chain joins TRBV7-2 and TRBJ2-7; D is unresolved. Trimming removed 5 bases from V and 3 bases from J, with 11 bases in between. This CDR3 has 13 residues. In germline, CDR1 is SGHTA, CDR2 FQGNSA. Here the CDR3 reads CASSPRPGYEQYV. The CDR3 DNA is TGTGCCAGCAGCCCCCGCCCGGGCTACGAGCAGTACGTC.

This chain links TRBV6-1 with TRBJ2-1; maybe TRBD1 (5 bases). The V gene's germline CDR1 is MNHNS and CDR2 SASEGT. The ends were cut back, 2 bases at V and 4 bases at J, with 6 bases in the middle. There are 13 residues in the CDR3. The CDR3 bases are TGTGCCAGCAGTGAACAGGGTTACAATGAGCAGTTCTTC. Translation gives CASSEQGYNEQFF.

DNA of the CDR3: TGTGCCAGCAGTTTAAGCGGGGGGGGCGAGCAGTACTTC. Encoded protein: CASSLSGGGEQYF. V gene TRBV27 combines with J gene TRBJ2-7; 10 nucleotides agree with TRBD2. Germline V gene sequence: CDR1 MNHEY, CDR2 SMNVEV (reference sequence). This CDR3 contains 13 residues. V lost 2 bases to trimming and J lost 6 bases; unmatched junction nucleotides: 1.